The next 31 T cell receptor beta chains were all read from a single sample in a study of blood T cell repertoires in COVID-19. Sequencing used immunoSEQ multiplex PCR; TCRdb keeps in-frame clones, though not all of them. The table has about 210,000 clones, roughly 85% seen once; the top ten hold about 2.7%. Material: peripheral blood. The receptors stem from a woman in her forties with active or convalescent COVID-19.

DNA for the CDR3: TGTGCCAGCAGCCAAGCGGGACTCTCCTACGAGCAGTACTTC. Translation gives CASSQAGLSYEQYF. The V and J genes are TRBV6-6 and TRBJ2-7, with 7 bases aligning to TRBD2. This CDR3 spans 14 amino acids. J gave up 0 bases and V 6 bases, and 5 bases lay outside the gene matches. Germline assignment: CDR1 MNHNY and CDR2 SVGAGI (reference sequence).

The genes are TRBV28 and TRBJ1-1, with unresolved D. The CDR3 has 14 amino acids. The germline V gene has CDR1 MDHEN and CDR2 SYDVKM. The V and J ends lost 1 base and 11 bases respectively, with 17 bases between them. The CDR3 loop is CASSLSLGSGEAFF. The CDR3 region has the DNA TGTGCCAGCAGTTTATCCCTAGGCAGCGGGGAGGCTTTCTTT.

The V call is TRBV19, the J call TRBJ2-5, with 9 bases lining up with TRBD1. Germline V gives CDR1 LNHDA, CDR2 SQIVND (reference sequence). The length of the CDR3 is 17 residues. V shed 5 bases, J shed 4 bases, and the junction held 14 bases outside the gene matches. The CDR3 sequence is CASSLLQGARAGETQYF. CDR3 coding DNA: TGTGCCAGTAGTTTACTACAGGGGGCACGGGCCGGAGAGACCCAGTACTTC.

This rearrangement joins TRBV24-1 to TRBJ2-1, with 10 bases identical to TRBD2. The germline V gene has CDR1 KGHDR and CDR2 SFDVKD. V shed 3 bases and J 8 bases; nucleotides not matched to a gene: 3. The CDR3 spans 14 residues. CDR3 sequence reads: CATSDPGTSDEQFF. DNA of the CDR3: TGTGCCACCAGTGATCCCGGGACTAGCGATGAGCAGTTCTTC.

The rearrangement links TRBV2 to TRBJ1-1, with TRBD1 identical over 7 bases. CDR3 size: 13 residues. With V trimmed by 5 bases and J by 4 bases, 4 bases remained unmatched. CDR1 is SNHLY and CDR2 is FYNNEI in the germline V gene. CDR3: CASSQGVGTEAFF. CDR3 in DNA: TGTGCCAGCAGTCAGGGGGTGGGCACTGAAGCTTTCTTT.

The rearrangement links TRBV5-8 to TRBJ1-5, with D possibly being TRBD1 (6 bases). V gave up 4 bases and J gave up 7 bases, with 15 bases separating them. Per germline, CDR1 SGHTS and CDR2 YDEGEE. The CDR3 length is 14 residues. The CDR3 bases are TGTGCCAGCAGCCTTGGACAGCGGCCACAGCCCCAGCATTTT. Protein sequence: CASSLGQRPQPQHF.

V and J are TRBV10-3 and TRBJ2-4; TRBD1 aligns across 7 bases. Trimming cost V 6 bases and J 4 bases; bases outside gene matches: 6. The CDR3 is 14 amino acids. Germline V CDR1 and CDR2: ENHRY, SYGVKD. This chain's CDR3 is CAIRAGTEKNIQYF. The CDR3 DNA is TGTGCCATCAGAGCCGGGACAGAAAAAAACATTCAGTACTTC.

Here the CDR3 DNA reads TGTGCCAGCAGTTACAGTAGGGGCAATGAGCAGTTCTTC. This codes for CASSYSRGNEQFF. This chain connects TRBV6-6 to TRBJ2-1, with a weak D call TRBD1 (5 bases). This CDR3 is 13 amino acids long. V lost 2 bases, J lost 6 bases, and 8 bases lay in between. The germline CDR1 and CDR2 sequences are MNHNY and SVGAGI (reference sequence).

The J gene is TRBJ2-7, the V gene TRBV9; 8 bases are shared with TRBD2. V was clipped by 4 bases and J by 2 bases; unmatched bases: 11. This CDR3 contains 16 residues. Germline V gene sequence: CDR1 SGDLS, CDR2 YYNGEE. CDR3 DNA sequence: TGTGCCAGCAGCCTCACCGGGAGGGTTCGTCCCTACGAGCAGTACTTC. This codes for CASSLTGRVRPYEQYF.

This clone was picked up a small number of times. V usage is TRBV11-3 and J usage is TRBJ2-5; D perhaps matches TRBD2 (7 bases). The CDR3 covers 14 residues. CDR1 is SGHNT and CDR2 is YENEEA in the germline V gene. V was clipped by 7 bases and J by 2 bases, with 14 bases between them. This chain's CDR3 is CASKARGRQETQYF. CDR3 DNA sequence: TGTGCCAGCAAGGCGCGGGGGCGACAAGAGACCCAGTACTTC.

This chain links TRBV6-1 with TRBJ2-5; the match to TRBD1 covers 8 bases. The CDR3 has 14 amino acids. Germline lookup yields CDR1 MNHNS and CDR2 SASEGT. Trimming cost V 2 bases and J 9 bases; bases outside gene matches: 8. In nucleotides, the CDR3 is TGTGCCAGCAGTGAACTATCAGGGGGCGGCCCCCAGTACTTC. Its translation: CASSELSGGGPQYF.

The V gene is TRBV7-9, the J gene TRBJ1-1; D not certain. V gave up 5 bases and J gave up 10 bases, with 11 bases separating them. The CDR3 has 11 residues. Germline V gives CDR1 SEHNR, CDR2 FQNEAQ (reference sequence). The CDR3 spells CASSIREAAFF. DNA of the CDR3: TGTGCCAGCAGCATAAGGGAGGCAGCTTTCTTT.

V gene TRBV30 combines with J gene TRBJ1-6; 7 bases match TRBD1. This CDR3 region has 16 residues. Germline loops: CDR1 GTSNPN, CDR2 SVGIG (reference sequence). V dropped 3 bases and J dropped 0; count of bases not matched to a gene: 5. The CDR3 reads CAWRETGLSYNSPLHF. In nucleotides, the CDR3 is TGTGCCTGGAGGGAGACAGGGCTCTCCTATAATTCACCCCTCCACTTT.

CDR3 sequence: CASSKPGMNTEAFF. The CDR3 nucleotides read TGTGCCAGCAGTAAGCCAGGGATGAACACTGAAGCTTTCTTT. The chain combines TRBV27 with TRBJ1-1, with a possible D match to TRBD1 (5 bases). The V end was cut by 5 bases, the J end by 0 bases, with 10 bases between. The length of the CDR3 is 14 residues. Germline CDR1 and CDR2: MNHEY and SMNVEV (reference sequence).

The gene calls are TRBV28 and TRBJ1-6, with D possibly TRBD1 on 6 matching bases. This CDR3 region has 15 residues. Trimming removed 6 bases at V and 7 bases at J, with 16 bases between. From germline, CDR1 is MDHEN and CDR2 SYDVKM. The CDR3, as DNA: TGTGCCAGCAGCATTCCGGGACACAGCAATTCACCCCTCCACTTT. It is translated as CASSIPGHSNSPLHF.

This clone was recorded only once. V usage is TRBV6-5 and J usage is TRBJ1-3, with a tentative D call TRBD1 (5 bases). The V end was cut by 8 bases, the J end by 0 bases, with 11 bases between. The CDR3 is made up of 14 amino acids. The V gene's germline CDR1 is MNHEY and CDR2 SVGAGI. The CDR3 is CASGGLLSGNTIYF. In DNA, the CDR3 is TGTGCCAGCGGGGGACTTCTCTCTGGAAACACCATATATTTT.

The chain combines TRBV18 with TRBJ1-3, with 9 positions matching TRBD1. The CDR3 is made up of 15 amino acids. Per the germline V gene, CDR1 is KGHSH and CDR2 is LQKENI. V lost 5 bases and J lost 0; bases outside the gene matches: 2. For the CDR3, the DNA is TGTGCCAGCTCAACAGGGGGCAACTCTGGAAACACCATATATTTT. Protein sequence: CASSTGGNSGNTIYF.

This chain links TRBV30 with TRBJ2-3; 8 nucleotides align to TRBD1. The CDR3 is made up of 14 amino acids. The germline V gene has CDR1 GTSNPN and CDR2 SVGIG (reference sequence). Trimming took 4 bases from V and 1 from J; bases not matched to a gene: 4. CDR3 region: CAWTRQGRTDTQYF. Written as DNA, the CDR3 is TGTGCCTGGACTCGACAGGGGCGCACAGATACGCAGTATTTT.

V is TRBV10-3 and J is TRBJ1-2; D ambiguous. The germline CDR1 and CDR2 sequences are ENHRY and SYGVKD. The CDR3 runs 16 residues. With 4 bases removed from V and 1 base from J, the gap between germline ends came to 16 bases. The CDR3 DNA follows: TGTGCCATCAGTGGTCCCCTTTTATATTTTAACTATGGCTACACCTTC. Translation gives CAISGPLLYFNYGYTF.

This clone appeared once. The chain employs TRBV7-9 and TRBJ2-5; 10 bases are a match to TRBD2. Per the germline V gene, CDR1 is SEHNR and CDR2 is FQNEAQ (reference sequence). The V gene end was trimmed by 5 bases and the J gene end by 2 bases; junction bases not matched to a gene: 8. The CDR3 sequence is 16 residues long. The CDR3 DNA follows: TGTGCCAGCAGCCCCCCGGGACTAGCGTTTCAAGAGACCCAGTACTTC. It yields the protein CASSPPGLAFQETQYF.

On this clone: The junction departs from germline at one end; a sequencing error may be responsible. The V call is TRBV7-7, the J call TRBJ2-1, with TRBD1 matching 7 bases. This CDR3 has 15 amino acids. Germline V gives CDR1 SSHAT, CDR2 FNYEAQ (reference sequence). The CDR3 DNA sequence: TGTGCTAGCAGCTTAGCCCCGACAGGGAGCAATGAGCAGTTCTTC. This encodes CASSLAPTGSNEQFF.

The rearrangement links TRBV14 to TRBJ2-1, with D tentatively TRBD2 (6 bases). The V gene lost 5 bases and the J gene lost 5 bases, with 19 bases spanning the gap. Germline CDR1 is SGHDN and CDR2 is FVKESK. The CDR3 is 16 residues long. DNA of the CDR3: TGTGCCAGCAGCTTCGGAAGGAGGGAGAGAAACAATGAGCAGTTCTTC. Amino acid sequence: CASSFGRRERNNEQFF.

This clone came up once. The V call is TRBV6-2 or TRBV6-3, the J call TRBJ2-2; 10 nucleotides align to TRBD1. Germline values: CDR1 MNHEY, CDR2 SVGEGT. The CDR3 consists of 19 residues. The V and J ends lost 3 bases and 1 base, in that order; junction bases with no gene match: 11. The CDR3 nucleotides read TGTGCCAGCAGTTATAGGACAGGGGGGCGAGCCCTGAACACCGGGGAGCTGTTTTTT. Translating gives CASSYRTGGRALNTGELFF.

V and J are TRBV4-2 and TRBJ2-7, with a tentative D call TRBD1 (5 bases). From germline, CDR1 is LGHNA and CDR2 YNFKEQ. V was shortened by 1 base and J by 2 bases, with 15 bases between the two germline ends. The CDR3 length is 16 residues. The CDR3 loop reads CASSQGGGRTTYEQYF. The CDR3 nucleotides are TGTGCCAGCAGCCAAGGGGGCGGAAGAACAACCTACGAGCAGTACTTC.

The chain uses TRBV10-3 and TRBJ2-5; TRBD1 aligns across 10 bases. Trimming at V came to 4 bases and at J to 5 bases, leaving 16 bases not matched to a gene. This CDR3 has 18 residues. The germline V gene has CDR1 ENHRY and CDR2 SYGVKD. CDR3 DNA: TGTGCCATCAGTGCAACAGAAAGACGGGGACAGGGGTTGGAGACCCAGTACTTC. It translates to CAISATERRGQGLETQYF.

The V and J genes are TRBV30 and TRBJ2-5; 9 bases match TRBD1. The CDR3 has 14 amino acids. The germline V gene has CDR1 GTSNPN and CDR2 SVGIG (reference sequence). V lost 4 bases, J lost 2 bases, and 5 bases stayed unmatched. CDR3 region: CAWINRGRQETQYF. In DNA form, the CDR3 reads TGTGCCTGGATAAACAGGGGGCGGCAAGAGACCCAGTACTTC. The full variable domain, with the rest looked up from reference TRBV30 and TRBJ2-5, is SQTIHQWPATLVQPVGSPLSLECTVEGTSNPNLYWYRQAAGRGLQLLFYSVGIGQISSEVPQNLSASRPQDRQFILSSKKLLLSDSGFYLCAWINRGRQETQYFGPGTRLLVL.

V usage is TRBV2 and J usage is TRBJ2-7, with 8 bases matching TRBD1. Germline V gene data show CDR1 as SNHLY and CDR2 as FYNNEI. The length of the CDR3 is 14 residues. Trimming took 4 bases from V and 2 from J; bases not matched to a gene: 4. The chain's CDR3 is CASSAGTGTYEQYF. In nucleotides, the CDR3 is TGTGCCAGCAGTGCCGGGACAGGTACCTACGAGCAGTACTTC.

The chain recombines TRBV4-3 with TRBJ2-1; TRBD1 matches 8 bases. CDR3 length: 17 residues. V lost 0 bases, J lost 4 bases, and 8 bases stayed unmatched. The germline V gene has CDR1 LGHNA and CDR2 YSLEER. The CDR3 DNA reads as TGCGCCAGCAGCCAAGATCGAGCAGGGGGCGCGTACAATGAGCAGTTCTTC. Its translation: CASSQDRAGGAYNEQFF.

The V call is TRBV7-9, the J call TRBJ1-5; TRBD1 might be the D (6 bases). The CDR3 is made up of 15 amino acids. V shed 1 base and J shed 4 bases, with 11 bases lying between them. In germline, CDR1 is SEHNR, CDR2 FQNEAQ (reference sequence). CDR3 sequence reads: CASSLEAGDNQPQHF. CDR3 DNA: TGTGCCAGCAGCTTAGAGGCAGGGGATAATCAGCCCCAGCATTTT.

The chain carries TRBV7-6 and TRBJ1-3, with D possibly matching TRBD1 (6 bases). V was shortened by 6 bases and J by 8 bases, with 17 bases between the two germline ends. This CDR3 is built from 14 residues. Germline V gives CDR1 SGHVS, CDR2 FNYEAQ. Written as DNA, the CDR3 is TGTGCCAGCAGAGCCGACAGGAGCGGGGACACCATATATTTT. It yields the protein CASRADRSGDTIYF.

The chain employs TRBV9 and TRBJ1-2, with D perhaps matching TRBD1 (5 bases). Trimming took 4 bases from V and 1 from J, leaving 11 bases between them. Germline lookup yields CDR1 SGDLS and CDR2 YYNGEE. CDR3 length equals 14 residues. This CDR3 is CASSTPTVNYGYTF. The CDR3 region has the DNA TGTGCCAGCAGCACCCCGACAGTTAACTATGGCTACACCTTC.